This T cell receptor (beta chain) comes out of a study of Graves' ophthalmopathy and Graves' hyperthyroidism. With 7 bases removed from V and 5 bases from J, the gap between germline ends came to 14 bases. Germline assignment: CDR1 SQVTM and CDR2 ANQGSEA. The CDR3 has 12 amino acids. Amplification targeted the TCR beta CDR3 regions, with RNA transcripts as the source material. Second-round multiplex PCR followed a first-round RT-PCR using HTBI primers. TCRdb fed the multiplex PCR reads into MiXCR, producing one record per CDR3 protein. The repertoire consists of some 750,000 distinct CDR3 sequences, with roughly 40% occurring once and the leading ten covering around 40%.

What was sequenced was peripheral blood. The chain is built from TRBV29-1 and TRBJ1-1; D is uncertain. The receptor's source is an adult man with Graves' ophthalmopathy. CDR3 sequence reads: CSASWTVTEAFF. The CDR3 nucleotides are TGCAGCGCCTCCTGGACGGTGACTGAAGCTTTCTTT.